These 28 T cell receptor beta chains were all obtained from the same sample, sequenced in a study of shared clonotypes between healthy human individuals. Produced via immunoSEQ multiplex PCR; TCRdb's table is partial and in-frame only. The data show about 1,800,000 clones, with approximately 94% seen just once and around 1.2% held by the top ten. The naive CD8 fraction comprised CD45RO-negative cells positively selected for CCR7 and excluded terminally differentiated effector memory CD45RA+ cells. Sequencing input: naive CD8+ T cells sorted from blood. These receptors all stem from a man aged 18 to 30 in good health.

J is TRBJ2-6 and V is TRBV6-5, with D perhaps assigned TRBD1 or TRBD2 (5 bases each). Trimming shortened V by 0 bases and J by 13 bases, and 13 bases separated the two germline ends. This CDR3 spans 14 amino acids. Germline V CDR1 and CDR2: MNHEY, SVGAGI. The CDR3 nucleotides read TGTGCCAGCAGTTACTCGACGGGGCCCCTGGTCCTGACTTTC. This gives the protein CASSYSTGPLVLTF.

This rearrangement joins TRBV6-1 to TRBJ2-1, with no clear D. The ends were cut back, 8 bases at V and 6 bases at J, with 14 bases in the middle. CDR1 MNHNS and CDR2 SASEGT come from the germline V gene. The length of the CDR3 is 13 residues. The CDR3 is CASGEASFNEQFF. CDR3 DNA sequence: TGTGCCAGCGGAGAAGCTAGTTTCAATGAGCAGTTCTTC.

The chain links TRBV4-1 to TRBJ2-7; D unresolved. This CDR3 spans 17 amino acids. The germline CDR1 and CDR2 sequences are MGHRA and YSYEKL. V shed 4 bases and J shed 2 bases, with 21 bases lying between them. CDR3: CASSLKETRPQTYEQYF. The DNA of the CDR3 is TGCGCCAGCAGCCTAAAAGAGACCCGGCCGCAAACCTACGAGCAGTACTTC.

The V and J genes are TRBV9 and TRBJ2-5; 9 bases match TRBD1. V lost 4 bases to trimming and J lost 3 bases; unmatched junction nucleotides: 10. This CDR3 is built from 16 residues. Germline CDR1 is SGDLS and CDR2 is YYNGEE. In DNA form, the CDR3 reads TGTGCCAGCAGCACCCGGACAGGGGTGGGAAAAGAGACCCAGTACTTC. Amino acids: CASSTRTGVGKETQYF. Drawing the rest from reference TRBV9 and TRBJ2-5, the complete variable domain is DSGVTQTPKHLITATGQRVTLRCSPRSGDLSVYWYQQSLDQGLQFLIQYYNGEERAKGNILERFSAQQFPDLHSELNLSSLELGDSALYFCASSTRTGVGKETQYFGPGTRLLVL.

This rearrangement joins TRBV19 to TRBJ2-1; possible D gene TRBD2, 6 bases. This CDR3 has 16 amino acids. From germline, CDR1 is LNHDA and CDR2 SQIVND (reference sequence). The V end was cut by 8 bases, the J end by 0 bases, with 17 bases between. The CDR3 loop is CASYGVAGSSYNEQFF. The CDR3 bases are TGTGCCAGTTACGGAGTGGCGGGGTCCTCCTACAATGAGCAGTTCTTC.

This clone was counted a few times. Other DNA sequences in this sample translate to the same CDR3. The chain uses TRBV9 and TRBJ1-5; D is perhaps TRBD1 (6 bases). The CDR3 loop spans 15 amino acids. Looked up from germline, CDR1 is SGDLS and CDR2 is YYNGEE. V lost 0 bases and J lost 1, with 8 bases in between. The CDR3 here is CASSVEGVSNQPQHF. For the CDR3, the DNA is TGTGCCAGCAGCGTAGAGGGGGTAAGCAATCAGCCCCAGCATTTT.

The chain is built from TRBV4-1 and TRBJ1-1, with TRBD1 matching over 10 bases. V shed 4 bases and J 0 bases; nucleotides not matched to a gene: 8. From germline, CDR1 is MGHRA and CDR2 YSYEKL. CDR3 length equals 17 residues. For the CDR3, the DNA is TGCGCCAGCAGCCTGTTTGAGGACAGGGGGATGAACACTGAAGCTTTCTTT. This codes for CASSLFEDRGMNTEAFF.

The chain combines TRBV7-9 with TRBJ2-3; 12 bases agree with TRBD2. Germline assignment: CDR1 SEHNR and CDR2 FQNEAQ (reference sequence). V dropped 1 base and J dropped 1; count of bases not matched to a gene: 0. The CDR3 sequence is 16 residues long. Here the CDR3 reads CASSLGTSGGTDTQYF. DNA for the CDR3: TGTGCCAGCAGCTTAGGGACTAGCGGGGGCACAGATACGCAGTATTTT.

The rearrangement uses TRBV12-2 and TRBJ2-7; TRBD1, as called in the table, went unchecked against the DNA. TRBV12-2 is described as a pseudogene. The CDR3 is 14 amino acids. The CDR3 DNA sequence: TGTGCAAGTCGCTTAGGGGACAGGGGATACGAGCAGTACTTC. It yields the protein CASRLGDRGYEQYF.

The chain recombines TRBV7-3 with TRBJ2-3, with a weak D call TRBD2 (6 bases). V shed 8 bases and J shed 3 bases, with 18 bases lying between them. Looked up from germline, CDR1 is SGHTA and CDR2 is FQGTGA. The CDR3 is 15 residues long. The CDR3, as DNA: TGTGCCAGCTGCAGCTTAATGGGAGGAACAGATACGCAGTATTTT. This sequence encodes CASCSLMGGTDTQYF.

The chain links TRBV7-9 to TRBJ2-3, with unresolved D. V lost 5 bases, J lost 4 bases, and 13 bases lay in between. Germline V CDR1 and CDR2: SEHNR, FQNEAQ (reference sequence). The CDR3 consists of 14 residues. CDR3 DNA: TGTGCCAGCAGCCCGATTCGTCTCCCAGATACGCAGTATTTT. Protein: CASSPIRLPDTQYF.

This chain joins TRBV27 and TRBJ1-5, with a weak D call TRBD1 (5 bases). With 8 bases removed from V and 1 base from J, the gap between germline ends came to 9 bases. Per germline, CDR1 MNHEY and CDR2 SMNVEV (reference sequence). CDR3 size: 13 residues. CDR3 coding DNA: TGTGCCAGCGGGGGTCGGAGCAATCAGCCCCAGCATTTT. This translates into CASGGRSNQPQHF.

V is TRBV27 and J is TRBJ2-7; TRBD1 might be the D (8 bases). CDR3 length equals 17 residues. Looked up from germline, CDR1 is MNHEY and CDR2 is SMNVEV (reference sequence). Trimming cost V 3 bases and J 2 bases, with 20 bases left between them. CDR3 amino acids: CASSLKRDRRQTYEQYF. The CDR3 nucleotides are TGTGCCAGCAGTTTGAAGCGGGACAGGAGGCAAACCTACGAGCAGTACTTC.

The rearrangement joins TRBV10-3 to TRBJ2-7; no clear D gene. Trimming left V 6 bases short and J 2 bases short, with 11 bases between. The V gene's germline CDR1 is ENHRY and CDR2 SYGVKD. The CDR3 spans 13 residues. The CDR3 sequence: CAIRPPGTYEQYF. CDR3 sequence (DNA): TGTGCCATCAGGCCCCCGGGTACCTACGAGCAGTACTTC.

V and J are TRBV19 and TRBJ2-1; D uncertain. Germline assignment: CDR1 LNHDA and CDR2 SQIVND (reference sequence). The CDR3 consists of 13 residues. V was shortened by 5 bases and J by 9 bases, with 14 bases between the two germline ends. The chain's CDR3 is CASSFLPVGEQFF. Here the CDR3 DNA reads TGTGCCAGTAGTTTCCTCCCAGTGGGTGAGCAGTTCTTC.

The CDR3 DNA reads as TGTGCCAGTAGTTACAGGGTTACCTACGAGCAGTACTTC. Amino acids: CASSYRVTYEQYF. This chain joins TRBV19 and TRBJ2-7, with D possibly TRBD1 on 6 matching bases. Trimming removed 5 bases at V and 2 bases at J, with 10 bases between. Per germline, CDR1 LNHDA and CDR2 SQIVND (reference sequence). The CDR3 length is 13 residues.

For the CDR3, the DNA is TGTGCCAGCAGCCCCCCCACAGAAGAGACCCAGTACTTC. This encodes CASSPPTEETQYF. The V and J genes are TRBV5-6 and TRBJ2-5; D gene unclear. The germline V and J ends were trimmed by 4 bases and 3 bases, with 10 bases remaining between them. This CDR3 comprises 13 residues. Germline loops: CDR1 SGHDT, CDR2 YYEEEE.

In its sample, this clone was seen once. The gene calls are TRBV6-5 and TRBJ2-7; TRBD1 agrees at 7 bases. Trimming cost V 2 bases and J 3 bases; bases outside gene matches: 4. The V gene's germline CDR1 is MNHEY and CDR2 SVGAGI. The CDR3 has 14 amino acids. The CDR3 bases are TGTGCCAGCAGTTACGCCGGGACAGACTACGAGCAGTACTTC. Amino acid sequence: CASSYAGTDYEQYF.

The chain employs TRBV6-1 and TRBJ2-2, with no clear D. This CDR3 comprises 15 residues. Germline V gene data show CDR1 as MNHNS and CDR2 as SASEGT. V lost 2 bases and J 4 bases, leaving 11 bases between the germline ends. The CDR3 here is CASSERVASTGELFF. The CDR3 DNA reads as TGTGCCAGCAGTGAACGGGTTGCGAGCACCGGGGAGCTGTTTTTT.

V is TRBV4-3 and J is TRBJ2-1; D may be TRBD2 (5 bases). This CDR3 contains 13 residues. Germline CDR1 reads LGHNA; CDR2 reads YSLEER. Trimming took 4 bases from V and 4 from J, leaving 8 bases between them. CDR3 coding DNA: TGCGCCAGCAGCCCCGGGATTTACAATGAGCAGTTCTTC. Translated: CASSPGIYNEQFF.

This chain connects TRBV5-4 to TRBJ1-2; D possibly corresponds to TRBD1 (6 bases). CDR3 length: 14 residues. Germline V gives CDR1 SGHNT, CDR2 YYREEE (reference sequence). V lost 3 bases to trimming and J lost 3 bases, with 12 bases between them. The CDR3 DNA follows: TGTGCCAGCAGCTCACAGGGATCGGACTATGGCTACACCTTC. The encoded protein is CASSSQGSDYGYTF.

The chain recombines TRBV29-1 with TRBJ2-7, with 11 bases aligning to TRBD2. The CDR3 extends over 15 amino acids. From germline, CDR1 is SQVTM and CDR2 ANQGSEA. The V gene end was trimmed by 6 bases and the J gene end by 2 bases; junction bases not matched to a gene: 9. The CDR3 reads CSVRGLAELTYEQYF. CDR3 in DNA: TGCAGCGTCCGGGGACTAGCGGAGCTCACCTACGAGCAGTACTTC.

In this sample, this clone turned up a few times. The chain joins TRBV5-1 to TRBJ2-5; D unresolved. CDR3 length: 13 residues. Germline assignment: CDR1 SGHRS and CDR2 YFSETQ. V lost 7 bases, J lost 2 bases, and 12 bases lay in between. CDR3 nucleotide sequence: TGCGCCAGCTCGTGGCTAGAACAAGAGACCCAGTACTTC. The encoded protein is CASSWLEQETQYF.

V and J are TRBV6-1 and TRBJ1-2; possible D gene TRBD1, 6 bases. Trimming cost V 2 bases and J 3 bases, with 16 bases left between them. Per the germline V gene, CDR1 is MNHNS and CDR2 is SASEGT. This CDR3 comprises 16 residues. CDR3 coding DNA: TGTGCCAGCAGTGAAATCGGGGGCCAGGCGGACTATGGCTACACCTTC. Amino acids: CASSEIGGQADYGYTF.

The chain uses TRBV4-1 and TRBJ2-7; TRBD2 matches 8 bases. CDR1 and CDR2 from the germline V gene are MGHRA and YSYEKL. The J segment lost 3 bases and the V segment lost 2 bases, leaving 3 bases of the junction unmatched. The CDR3 has 14 residues. For the CDR3, the DNA is TGCGCCAGCAGCCAAACCGGGACTAGCTACGAGCAGTACTTC. Amino acid sequence: CASSQTGTSYEQYF.

This chain links TRBV9 with TRBJ2-1; D is undetermined. Germline values: CDR1 SGDLS, CDR2 YYNGEE. The CDR3 runs to 13 residues. The V end lost 1 base, the J end lost 4 bases, and 6 bases lay between the germline ends. The DNA for the CDR3 is TGTGCCAGCAGCGTAATGGGATACAATGAGCAGTTCTTC. This codes for CASSVMGYNEQFF.

The chain carries TRBV9 and TRBJ1-2; 8 bases match TRBD1. Germline V lookup: CDR1 SGDLS, CDR2 YYNGEE. This CDR3 has 15 residues. The junction had 7 bases not matched to a gene; V was cut back by 3 bases and J by 3 bases. CDR3 DNA sequence: TGTGCCAGCAGCGCCGTTACAGGGGGGGACTATGGCTACACCTTC. Its protein product is CASSAVTGGDYGYTF.

The chain is built from TRBV2 and TRBJ2-7; TRBD1 matches at 7 bases. CDR3 size: 17 residues. Germline CDR1 SNHLY, CDR2 FYNNEI. V trimming: 3 bases; J trimming: 2 bases; junction bases outside the gene matches: 13. CDR3 sequence: CASSEGHLTGIAYEQYF. CDR3 DNA: TGTGCCAGCAGTGAGGGGCACCTGACAGGGATAGCCTACGAGCAGTACTTC.